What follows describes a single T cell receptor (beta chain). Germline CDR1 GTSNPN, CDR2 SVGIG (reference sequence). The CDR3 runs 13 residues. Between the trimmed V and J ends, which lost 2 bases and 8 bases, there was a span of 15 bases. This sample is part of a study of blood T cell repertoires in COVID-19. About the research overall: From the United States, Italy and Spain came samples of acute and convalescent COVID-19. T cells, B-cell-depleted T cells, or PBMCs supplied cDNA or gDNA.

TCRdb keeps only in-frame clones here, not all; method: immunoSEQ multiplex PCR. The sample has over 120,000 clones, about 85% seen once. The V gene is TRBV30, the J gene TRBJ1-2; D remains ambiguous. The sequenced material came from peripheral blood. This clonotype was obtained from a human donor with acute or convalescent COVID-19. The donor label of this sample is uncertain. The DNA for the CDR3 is TGTGCCTGGAGTCATCCCCCCCCGCGGGGCTACACCTTC. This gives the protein CAWSHPPPRGYTF.